This T cell receptor (beta chain) was sequenced in a study of cytomegalovirus exposure and HLA in healthy donors. The study, taken as a whole, reports: Researchers left out some V segments, among them TRBV6-2 and TRBV6-3, as indistinguishable. Rare TCR sequences dominated, though some public TCRs recurred in many donors. Data from an earlier analysis indicated that most TCR beta V segments were productive either about 90% or about 30% of the time.

Losses at the gene ends were 6 bases for V and 4 bases for J; bases not matched to a gene: 22. CDR3 length equals 19 residues. Germline CDR1 reads KGHSH; CDR2 reads LQKENI. The PCR used 60 Vbeta and 13 Jbeta primers. Sequencing was performed with immunoSEQ multiplex PCR; in TCRdb, only in-frame clones are kept and a portion is missing. The sample yields 95,000 to 150,000 clones, 80% seen once. In this sample, this clone turned up once. The antigen remains unidentified. Sequencing used PBMCs. V usage is TRBV18 and J usage is TRBJ1-2, with 8 bases aligning to TRBD1. This clonotype originated in a female donor in good health and CMV-seropositive. DNA for the CDR3: TGTGCCAGCTCCGCCGCCTCGGCCCCCCTCAGACAGGGGACCTATGGCTACACCTTC. It is translated as CASSAASAPLRQGTYGYTF.